A selection of T cell receptor beta chains follows, all from one sample in a study of T-cell memory formation after mild COVID-19. Using its own MiXCR run on the 5' RACE reads, TCRdb lists one record per CDR3 protein. The sample lists 270,000 or so distinct CDR3 sequences; over 15% were seen once. Sequenced sample: PBMCs or a T cell subset sorted from them (not recorded which). These receptor sequences come from a young man who had mild COVID-19 (a few samples of this study predate the infection). Cell type and time point are not known. The CDR3 runs from the conserved cysteine through the conserved F or W. A D gene is named only where the DNA matches it firmly. A clone size is listed for some rows: how often the clone was seen (once, few, many), or a class if it is expanded.

clone_size,d_call,j_call,v_call,cdr3_aa,cdr3_nt
NA,TRBD2,TRBJ2-3,TRBV2,CASRQAGGSDTQYF,TGTGCCAGCAGGCAAGCGGGGGGATCAGATACGCAGTATTTT
NA,NA,TRBJ1-2,TRBV20-1,CSARDRQPRGYTF,TGCAGTGCTAGAGATAGGCAGCCCAGGGGCTACACCTTC
few,NA,TRBJ1-6,TRBV20-1,CSVRGTSGYNSPLHF,TGCAGTGTAAGGGGGACATCGGGTTATAATTCACCCCTCCACTTT
few,NA,TRBJ1-4,TRBV6-2/TRBV6-3,CASSYLGAENEKLFF,TGTGCCAGCAGTTACCTCGGGGCAGAGAATGAAAAACTGTTTTTT
NA,NA,TRBJ1-1,TRBV5-6,CASSLAGRGRTEAFF,TGTGCCAGCAGCTTGGCCGGGAGGGGCAGGACTGAAGCTTTCTTT
NA,NA,TRBJ1-6,TRBV28,CASSFRTYYNSPLHF,TGTGCCAGCAGTTTTCGGACTTACTATAATTCACCCCTCCACTTT
few,NA,TRBJ1-1,TRBV6-5,CASSPRSTEAFF,TGTGCCAGCAGCCCCAGGAGCACTGAAGCTTTCTTT
few,NA,TRBJ2-7,TRBV3-1,CASSQDGLVYEQYF,TGTGCCAGCAGCCAAGACGGCTTAGTGTACGAGCAGTACTTC
few,NA,TRBJ2-2,TRBV7-2,CASSLDGPGGELFF,TGTGCCAGCAGCTTAGATGGACCGGGCGGGGAGCTGTTTTTT
NA,NA,TRBJ1-2,TRBV12-3/TRBV12-4,CASSQSGYGYTF,TGTGCCAGCAGTCAGAGTGGGTATGGCTACACCTTC
NA,TRBD1,TRBJ2-5,TRBV29-1,CSVESGGTETQYF,TGCAGCGTTGAGTCAGGGGGAACAGAGACCCAGTACTTC
NA,TRBD1,TRBJ1-2,TRBV5-1,CASTRDSRGYTF,TGCGCCAGCACAAGGGACAGCCGTGGCTACACCTTC
few,NA,TRBJ2-7,TRBV18,CASSSHGQESSYEQYF,TGTGCCAGCTCATCGCATGGGCAGGAGAGCTCCTACGAGCAGTACTTC
NA,TRBD1,TRBJ2-7,TRBV12-3/TRBV12-4,CASGSGQGNHEQYF,TGTGCCAGCGGATCGGGACAGGGGAACCACGAGCAGTACTTC
NA,NA,TRBJ2-7,TRBV5-1,CASRSQGWELEQYF,TGCGCCAGCAGATCACAGGGTTGGGAACTTGAGCAGTACTTC
NA,NA,TRBJ2-5,TRBV28,CASRLMGPQYF,TGTGCCAGCAGACTGATGGGGCCCCAGTACTTC
few,NA,TRBJ1-1,TRBV4-1,CASSARGEDTEAFF,TGCGCCAGCAGCGCAAGGGGGGAGGACACTGAAGCTTTCTTT
NA,NA,TRBJ2-2,TRBV6-2/TRBV6-3,CASSSGIGELFF,TGTGCCAGCAGTTCCGGGATCGGGGAGCTGTTTTTT
NA,NA,TRBJ2-1,TRBV20-1,CSARSPSSYNEQFF,TGCAGTGCTAGAAGTCCTAGCTCCTACAATGAGCAGTTCTTC
NA,NA,TRBJ1-3,TRBV27,CASSYNSGNTIYF,TGTGCCAGCAGTTACAACTCTGGAAACACCATATATTTT
few,NA,TRBJ1-2,TRBV10-3,CAISESGSLYDGYTF,TGTGCCATCAGTGAGTCGGGGTCCCTATACGATGGCTACACCTTC
NA,NA,TRBJ2-3,TRBV7-6,CASRTTLANTDTQYF,TGTGCCAGCAGAACGACTTTAGCGAACACAGATACGCAGTATTTT
NA,TRBD2,TRBJ2-1,TRBV10-3,CAISDYGTSGAEQFF,TGTGCCATCAGTGATTACGGGACTAGCGGGGCTGAGCAGTTCTTC
NA,NA,TRBJ1-1,TRBV5-6,CASSFATGNTEAFF,TGTGCCAGCAGCTTCGCGACGGGGAACACTGAAGCTTTCTTT
few,TRBD2,TRBJ2-5,TRBV13,CASSPGRGGARETQYF,TGTGCCAGCAGCCCCGGTCGCGGGGGGGCCAGAGAGACCCAGTACTTC
few,NA,TRBJ2-7,TRBV12-3/TRBV12-4,CASSLRQGGLSYEQYF,TGTGCCAGCAGTTTACGGCAGGGGGGACTCTCCTACGAGCAGTACTTC
NA,NA,TRBJ2-3,TRBV7-9,CASAQESHDTQYF,TGTGCCAGCGCCCAAGAGTCCCATGATACGCAGTATTTT
many,NA,TRBJ2-7,TRBV16,CASSSSQGSYEQYF,TGTGCCAGCAGCAGCTCTCAGGGCTCCTACGAGCAGTACTTC
NA,NA,TRBJ2-6,TRBV9,CASSVAGGANVLTF,TGTGCCAGCAGCGTAGCTGGTGGGGCCAACGTCCTGACTTTC
few,NA,TRBJ2-5,TRBV29-1,CSHRADQETQYF,TGCAGCCATCGGGCAGATCAAGAGACCCAGTACTTC
NA,TRBD2,TRBJ2-1,TRBV19,CASQLAGGNVPEQFF,TGTGCCAGTCAGTTAGCGGGGGGGAATGTTCCTGAGCAGTTCTTC
few,NA,TRBJ1-1,TRBV20-1,CSASSRTLNTEAFF,TGCAGTGCCTCCTCAAGGACCCTGAACACTGAAGCTTTCTTT
many,TRBD1,TRBJ2-2,TRBV5-1,CASSRATGDTGELFF,TGCGCCAGCAGCCGGGCTACAGGGGACACCGGGGAGCTGTTTTTT
NA,NA,TRBJ2-2,TRBV6-2/TRBV6-3,CASSYTRVAGELFF,TGTGCCAGCAGTTATACCAGGGTAGCCGGGGAGCTGTTTTTT
many,NA,TRBJ2-1,TRBV5-1,CASSFVEGGSNEQFF,TGCGCCAGCAGCTTCGTGGAGGGGGGTTCCAATGAGCAGTTCTTC
few,TRBD2,TRBJ2-3,TRBV4-1,CASSQAPAGASSTDTQYF,TGCGCCAGCAGCCAAGCACCAGCGGGAGCCTCTAGCACAGATACGCAGTATTTT
medium-sized,TRBD1,TRBJ2-7,TRBV7-2,CASSSGTDYYEQYF,TGTGCCAGCAGCTCCGGGACAGATTACTACGAGCAGTACTTC
NA,NA,TRBJ2-7,TRBV12-3/TRBV12-4,CASSFRGVEQYF,TGTGCCAGCAGTTTCAGAGGGGTCGAGCAGTACTTC
NA,TRBD1,TRBJ2-5,TRBV5-5,CASSFTPGQQETQYF,TGTGCCAGCAGCTTCACACCGGGACAGCAAGAGACCCAGTACTTC
many,NA,TRBJ2-6,TRBV12-3/TRBV12-4,CASGGSGANVLTF,TGTGCCAGCGGGGGCTCTGGGGCCAACGTCCTGACTTTC
few,NA,TRBJ2-7,TRBV18,CASSAGSIYEQYF,TGTGCCAGCTCAGCAGGGTCGATCTACGAGCAGTACTTC
NA,NA,TRBJ2-7,TRBV4-2,CASSQEFGVTYEQYF,TGTGCCAGCAGCCAAGAATTCGGCGTTACCTACGAGCAGTACTTC
NA,NA,TRBJ2-5,TRBV7-3,CASSLTPSKETQYF,TGTGCCAGCAGCTTGACTCCGAGCAAAGAGACCCAGTACTTC
NA,NA,TRBJ2-7,TRBV6-5,CASSYWTVGGGEQYF,TGTGCCAGCAGTTACTGGACAGTCGGAGGAGGTGAGCAGTACTTC
few,NA,TRBJ2-1,TRBV6-5,CASRIVPNEQFF,TGTGCCAGCAGAATAGTACCCAATGAGCAGTTCTTC